This T cell receptor beta chain is from a study of T cell responses to AZD1222 COVID-19 vaccine. General study points: Vaccine-associated CD4 TCRs ranged over spike, dominating at 160-218 and 743-854. White British people made up most donors, females outnumbered males, and clonal diversity was possibly underestimated. Repertoire sampling was restricted to post-peak T cell response timepoints. Per reports, nearly half of all spike-specific TCRs target regions that are unmutated in variants.

Produced via immunoSEQ multiplex PCR; TCRdb's table is partial and in-frame only. This sample has around 150,000 clones, with about 91% found just once. The V and J ends lost 0 bases and 4 bases respectively, with 15 bases between them. The germline CDR1 and CDR2 sequences are MGHRA and YSYEKL. This CDR3 spans 16 amino acids. Comments on this clone: Its specificity is unknown.

This sample comprised peripheral blood, obtained on day 0 of MenACWY control vaccination. This clonotype was obtained from an adult in good health. V gene TRBV4-1 combines with J gene TRBJ1-2, with no clear D. The chain's CDR3 is CASSQDLYGRGYGYTF. DNA for the CDR3: TGCGCCAGCAGCCAAGATCTGTATGGACGGGGCTATGGCTACACCTTC.